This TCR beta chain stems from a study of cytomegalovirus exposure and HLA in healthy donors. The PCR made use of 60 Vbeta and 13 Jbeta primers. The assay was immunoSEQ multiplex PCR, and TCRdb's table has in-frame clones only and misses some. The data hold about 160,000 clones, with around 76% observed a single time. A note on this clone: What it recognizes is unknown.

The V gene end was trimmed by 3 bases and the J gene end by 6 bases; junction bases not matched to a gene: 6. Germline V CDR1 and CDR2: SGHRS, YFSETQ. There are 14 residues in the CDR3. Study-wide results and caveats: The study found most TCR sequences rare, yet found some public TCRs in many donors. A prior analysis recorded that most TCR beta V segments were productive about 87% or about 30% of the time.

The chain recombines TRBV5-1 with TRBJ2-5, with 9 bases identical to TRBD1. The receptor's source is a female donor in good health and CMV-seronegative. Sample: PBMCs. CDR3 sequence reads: CASSSRTGEQTQYF. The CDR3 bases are TGCGCCAGCAGCTCTAGGACAGGGGAACAGACCCAGTACTTC.